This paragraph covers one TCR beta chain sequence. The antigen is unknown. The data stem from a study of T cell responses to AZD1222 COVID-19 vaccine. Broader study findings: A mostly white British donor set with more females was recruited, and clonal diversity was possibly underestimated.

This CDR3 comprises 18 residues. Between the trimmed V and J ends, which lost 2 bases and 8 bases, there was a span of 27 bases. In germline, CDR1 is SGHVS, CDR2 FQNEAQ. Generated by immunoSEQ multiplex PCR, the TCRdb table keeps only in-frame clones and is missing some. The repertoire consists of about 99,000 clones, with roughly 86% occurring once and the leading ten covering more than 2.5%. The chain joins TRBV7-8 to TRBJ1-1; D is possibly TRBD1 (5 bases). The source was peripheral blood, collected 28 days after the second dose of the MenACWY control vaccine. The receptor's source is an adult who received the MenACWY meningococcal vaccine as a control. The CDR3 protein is CASSLMRPGHRNGREAFF. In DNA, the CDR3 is TGTGCCAGCAGCTTAATGAGGCCCGGACACCGAAACGGGAGAGAAGCTTTCTTT.